This passage covers 26 T cell receptor beta chains from one sample sequenced in a study of shared clonotypes between healthy human individuals. The repertoire was sequenced with immunoSEQ multiplex PCR; TCRdb's copy has only in-frame clones and lacks some. The table lists 2,500,000 or so clones, about 92% of them singletons. The sample consisted of naive CD4+ T cells sorted from blood. Indicated subset: CD45RA+ positively selected. The receptors stem from a man younger than 30 in good health.

This clone was recorded once. The chain recombines TRBV27 with TRBJ2-2; TRBD2 is a possible D gene (5 bases). Per the germline V gene, CDR1 is MNHEY and CDR2 is SMNVEV (reference sequence). The CDR3 runs to 15 residues. V was trimmed by 3 bases and J by 2 bases, leaving 10 bases between them. The CDR3: CASSLGSFNTGELFF. The CDR3 region has the DNA TGTGCCAGCAGTTTGGGGAGCTTTAACACCGGGGAGCTGTTTTTT.

The J gene is TRBJ2-7, the V gene TRBV5-1; D possibly corresponds to TRBD1 (5 bases). V gave up 0 bases and J gave up 5 bases, with 12 bases separating them. Germline V gives CDR1 SGHRS, CDR2 YFSETQ. The CDR3 extends over 14 amino acids. In nucleotides, the CDR3 is TGCGCCAGCAGCTTGGAGGGGCCGGTGGACGAGCAGTACTTC. Protein: CASSLEGPVDEQYF.

This chain joins TRBV5-1 and TRBJ2-5; no clear D gene. CDR3 length equals 14 residues. Germline V gene data show CDR1 as SGHRS and CDR2 as YFSETQ. Trimming cost V 2 bases and J 5 bases, with 13 bases left between them. This CDR3 is CASSFSPSQETQYF. CDR3 DNA: TGCGCCAGCAGCTTTTCCCCGTCCCAGGAGACCCAGTACTTC.

The chain has TRBV10-1 and TRBJ2-1; 9 bases map to TRBD2. CDR1 and CDR2 (germline): WNHNN, SYGVQD (reference sequence). Unmatched junction bases numbered 13, after V lost 4 bases and J lost 15 bases. The CDR3 runs 14 residues. CDR3 residues: CASSGGVNSGSLFF. As DNA, the CDR3 is TGCGCCAGCAGTGGCGGGGTGAATAGCGGGAGCCTGTTCTTC.

The V gene is TRBV7-2, the J gene TRBJ2-7; D call uncertain. CDR3 length: 13 amino acids. Per the germline V gene, CDR1 is SGHTA and CDR2 is FQGNSA. V lost 2 bases, J lost 5 bases, and 10 bases lay in between. The DNA for the CDR3 is TGTGCCAGCAGCTTACAGAGAAGCCACGAGCAGTACTTC. Its protein is CASSLQRSHEQYF.

The V call is TRBV5-1, the J call TRBJ2-3; 8 positions match TRBD2. Germline-derived CDR1 and CDR2 are SGHRS and YFSETQ. The CDR3 length is 17 residues. J lost 6 bases, V lost 2 bases, and 14 bases had no gene match. The CDR3 is CASSFPSSGSWGDTQYF. CDR3 nucleotides: TGCGCCAGCAGCTTTCCCTCTAGCGGGTCCTGGGGGGATACGCAGTATTTT.

This clone was detected only once. The J gene is TRBJ2-5, the V gene TRBV5-5; unclear D gene. V lost 4 bases to trimming and J lost 4 bases, with 14 bases between them. The germline CDR1 and CDR2 sequences are SGHKS and YYEKEE (reference sequence). The CDR3 has 14 amino acids. The CDR3: CASSPPPVRETQYF. The CDR3 DNA reads TGTGCCAGCAGCCCGCCGCCCGTCCGAGAGACCCAGTACTTC.

In regard to this clone: This sample also contains other DNA sequences that code for the same CDR3. CDR3: CASSSGNYGYTF. The CDR3 DNA reads TGTGCCAGCAGTTCAGGGAATTATGGCTACACCTTC. This sequence joins TRBV5-6 and TRBJ1-2, with TRBD1 as a possible D gene (5 bases). With 5 bases removed from V and 5 bases from J, the gap between germline ends came to 10 bases. Germline V CDR1 and CDR2: SGHDT, YYEEEE. This CDR3 has 12 amino acids.

The genes are TRBV7-2 and TRBJ2-3, with 7 positions matching TRBD2. V gave up 0 bases and J gave up 2 bases; unmatched junction bases: 5. This CDR3 contains 16 residues. Germline V lookup: CDR1 SGHTA, CDR2 FQGNSA. CDR3 DNA: TGTGCCAGCAGCTTAGCAGCGGGGCTATACACAGATACGCAGTATTTT. Translated, it gives CASSLAAGLYTDTQYF.

The genes are TRBV5-1 and TRBJ1-1; 10 bases line up with TRBD1. Germline lookup yields CDR1 SGHRS and CDR2 YFSETQ. This CDR3 region has 15 residues. Trimming cost V 5 bases and J 2 bases; bases outside gene matches: 6. CDR3 residues: CASRTGTGVNTEAFF. The CDR3 coding sequence is TGCGCCAGCAGGACCGGGACAGGGGTTAACACTGAAGCTTTCTTT.

This chain connects TRBV6-1 to TRBJ1-2, with 7 nucleotides matching TRBD1. Per germline, CDR1 MNHNS and CDR2 SASEGT. V lost 6 bases, J lost 3 bases, and 10 bases stayed unmatched. The CDR3 has 15 amino acids. This chain's CDR3 is CASRPAPQGYYGYTF. The CDR3 DNA sequence: TGTGCCAGCAGACCCGCCCCACAGGGGTACTATGGCTACACCTTC.

The chain has TRBV6-6 and TRBJ2-5; 9 nucleotides match TRBD1. Germline assignment: CDR1 MNHNY and CDR2 SVGAGI (reference sequence). The CDR3 loop spans 14 amino acids. Trimming took 4 bases from V and 3 from J; bases not matched to a gene: 3. The CDR3 loop is CASSWRTGEETQYF. In DNA, the CDR3 is TGTGCCAGCAGTTGGCGGACAGGGGAAGAGACCCAGTACTTC.

This clone was counted once. The CDR3 DNA reads TGTGCCAGCAGTTACTCGAGCGCTTCTCGCAATGAGCAGTTCTTC. Its translation: CASSYSSASRNEQFF. The rearrangement uses TRBV6-5 and TRBJ2-1; D is unresolved. V lost 0 bases, J lost 6 bases, and 12 bases lay in between. The CDR3 contains 15 residues. Germline loops: CDR1 MNHEY, CDR2 SVGAGI.

Comments on this clone: One end of the junction fails to match germline, which may point to a read error. The rearrangement joins TRBV4-3 to TRBJ2-5, with 7 bases aligning to TRBD2. The CDR3 has 16 residues. From germline, CDR1 is LGHNA and CDR2 YSLEER. CDR3 region: CASSKDFGTIQETQYF. CDR3 nucleotide sequence: TGCGCCAGCAGCAAAGATTTCGGGACTATCCAAGAGACCCAGTACTTC.

Worth noting for this clone: Other DNA sequences in this sample translate to the same CDR3. The CDR3 loop reads CASSEGGLNTEAFF. In DNA form, the CDR3 reads TGTGCCAGCAGTGAAGGGGGATTGAACACTGAAGCTTTCTTT. This sequence joins TRBV25-1 and TRBJ1-1, with D possibly matching TRBD1 (5 bases). CDR3 size: 14 residues. V was shortened by 2 bases and J by 0 bases, with 7 bases between the two germline ends. Germline-derived CDR1 and CDR2 are MGHDK and SYGVNS.

The chain carries TRBV6-5 and TRBJ1-2; perhaps TRBD1 as D (6 bases). Germline-derived CDR1 and CDR2 are MNHEY and SVGAGI. The germline V and J ends were trimmed by 2 bases and 8 bases, with 15 bases remaining between them. This CDR3 comprises 14 residues. The CDR3 spells CASSYDRAGVGYTF. CDR3 in DNA: TGTGCCAGCAGTTACGATAGGGCAGGGGTCGGCTACACCTTC.

The rearrangement joins TRBV28 to TRBJ2-3; 7 bases align to TRBD1. V lost 4 bases to trimming and J lost 15 bases; unmatched junction nucleotides: 13. The CDR3 is 13 amino acids. In germline, CDR1 is MDHEN, CDR2 SYDVKM. CDR3 in DNA: TGTGCCAGCAGTTCCCGGGGTGGAGCAGGGGGATATTTT. Translated, it gives CASSSRGGAGGYF. The full variable domain, rest sourced from reference TRBV28 and TRBJ2-3, is DVKVTQSSRYLVKRTGEKVFLECVQDMDHENMFWYRQDPGLGLRLIYFSYDVKMKEKGDIPEGYSVSREKKERFSLILESASTNQTSMYLCASSSRGGAGGYFGPGTRLTVL.

The J gene is TRBJ1-2, the V gene TRBV25-1, with D possibly matching TRBD1 (5 bases). Trimming cost V 1 base and J 2 bases, with 8 bases left between them. This CDR3 has 14 amino acids. Germline values: CDR1 MGHDK, CDR2 SYGVNS. The DNA of the CDR3 is TGTGCCAGCAGTGAATGGGGCAGAAACTATGGCTACACCTTC. Amino acids: CASSEWGRNYGYTF.

The table lists this clone with a few counts. The chain is built from TRBV6-6 and TRBJ1-2; 8 bases are a match to TRBD1. Trimming took 4 bases from V and 0 from J; bases not matched to a gene: 4. The CDR3 sequence is 15 residues long. CDR1 is MNHNY, CDR2 SVGAGI, per germline (reference sequence). The CDR3 DNA reads TGTGCCAGCAGTTCATCGGACAGGGCTAACTATGGCTACACCTTC. It yields the protein CASSSSDRANYGYTF.

The chain employs TRBV14 and TRBJ2-2; D may correspond to TRBD1 or TRBD2 (5 bases each). The CDR3 runs 20 residues. CDR1 SGHDN and CDR2 FVKESK come from the germline V gene. V dropped 2 bases and J dropped 5 bases, with 27 bases sitting between them. The CDR3 region has the DNA TGTGCCAGCAGCCAATTTAATCTTTTCGGGGCGTTTTCTCGGACCGGGGAGCTGTTTTTT. This encodes CASSQFNLFGAFSRTGELFF.

V and J are TRBV6-5 and TRBJ1-6, with 7 positions matching TRBD1. The CDR3 spans 13 residues. J was trimmed by 11 bases and V by 6 bases; bases with no gene match: 7. Germline-derived CDR1 and CDR2 are MNHEY and SVGAGI. The CDR3 region has the DNA TGTGCCAGCAGGACGACAGGGTTGGCACCCCTCCACTTT. Amino acid sequence: CASRTTGLAPLHF.

This clone has a single count. The CDR3 protein is CASSVDPWTGTDTDTQYF. CDR3 in DNA: TGTGCCAGCAGCGTAGACCCCTGGACCGGGACAGACACAGATACGCAGTATTTT. V and J are TRBV9 and TRBJ2-3; 7 bases fit TRBD1. The CDR3 is 18 amino acids. In germline, CDR1 is SGDLS, CDR2 YYNGEE. With V trimmed by 0 bases and J by 2 bases, 12 bases remained unmatched.

The chain employs TRBV5-6 and TRBJ2-5; 8 bases line up with TRBD1. V lost 4 bases, J lost 4 bases, and 3 bases stayed unmatched. Germline V gene sequence: CDR1 SGHDT, CDR2 YYEEEE. The CDR3 is 13 amino acids. The CDR3 spells CASSGDRGETQYF. CDR3 DNA: TGTGCCAGCAGCGGTGACAGGGGAGAGACCCAGTACTTC.

The chain has TRBV5-1 and TRBJ2-3; D is perhaps TRBD2 (6 bases). V was cut by 1 base and J by 2 bases, with 17 bases left in between. CDR3 length: 17 amino acids. Looked up from germline, CDR1 is SGHRS and CDR2 is YFSETQ. In nucleotides, the CDR3 is TGCGCCAGCAGCTTGACCCGCTCTAGCGAGAACACAGATACGCAGTATTTT. Translated, it gives CASSLTRSSENTDTQYF.

The chain links TRBV27 to TRBJ1-5; perhaps TRBD1 as D (5 bases). The CDR3 contains 15 residues. CDR1 is MNHEY, CDR2 SMNVEV, per germline (reference sequence). Trimming pared 2 bases from V and 4 bases from J, leaving 12 bases between. CDR3 residues: CASSLRGKGNQPQHF. CDR3 DNA: TGTGCCAGCAGTTTACGGGGGAAAGGGAATCAGCCCCAGCATTTT.

Concerning this clone itself: Other DNA sequences in the sample encode the same CDR3. The chain employs TRBV30 and TRBJ1-1, with 7 nucleotides matching TRBD1. CDR3 length: 14 amino acids. V lost 2 bases, J lost 1 base, and 4 bases stayed unmatched. The germline gives CDR1 GTSNPN, CDR2 SVGIG (reference sequence). CDR3 sequence (DNA): TGTGCCTGGAGTTACCGGGACAGGAACACTGAAGCTTTCTTT. Translation gives CAWSYRDRNTEAFF.